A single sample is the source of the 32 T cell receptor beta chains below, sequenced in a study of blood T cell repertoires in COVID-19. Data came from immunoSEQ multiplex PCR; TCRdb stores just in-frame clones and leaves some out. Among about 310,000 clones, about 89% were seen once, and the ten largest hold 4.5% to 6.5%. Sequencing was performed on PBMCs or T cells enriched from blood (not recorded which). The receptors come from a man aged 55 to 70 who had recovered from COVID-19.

CDR3 residues: CASSLRVHYGYTF. CDR3 nucleotide sequence: TGTGCCAGCAGTTTACGAGTTCACTATGGCTACACCTTC. This chain joins TRBV28 and TRBJ1-2; D gene unclear. CDR3 length: 13 amino acids. V was trimmed by 2 bases and J by 3 bases, leaving 7 bases between them. CDR1 is MDHEN and CDR2 is SYDVKM in the germline V gene.

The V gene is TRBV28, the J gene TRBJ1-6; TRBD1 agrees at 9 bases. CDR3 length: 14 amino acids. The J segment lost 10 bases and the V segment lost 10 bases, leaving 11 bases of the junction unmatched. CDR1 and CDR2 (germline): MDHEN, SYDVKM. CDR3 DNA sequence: TGTGCCACCCATCGGGACAGGGTTTCCTCACCCCTCCACTTT. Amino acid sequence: CATHRDRVSSPLHF. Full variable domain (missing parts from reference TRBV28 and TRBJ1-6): DVKVTQSSRYLVKRTGEKVFLECVQDMDHENMFWYRQDPGLGLRLIYFSYDVKMKEKGDIPEGYSVSREKKERFSLILESASTNQTSMYLCATHRDRVSSPLHFGNGTRLTVT.

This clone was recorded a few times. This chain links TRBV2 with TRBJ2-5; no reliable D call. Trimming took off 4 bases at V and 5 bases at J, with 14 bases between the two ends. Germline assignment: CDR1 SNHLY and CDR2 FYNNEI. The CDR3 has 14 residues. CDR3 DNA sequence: TGTGCCAGCAGTGGATCCGTGAGGTGGGAGACCCAGTACTTC. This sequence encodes CASSGSVRWETQYF.

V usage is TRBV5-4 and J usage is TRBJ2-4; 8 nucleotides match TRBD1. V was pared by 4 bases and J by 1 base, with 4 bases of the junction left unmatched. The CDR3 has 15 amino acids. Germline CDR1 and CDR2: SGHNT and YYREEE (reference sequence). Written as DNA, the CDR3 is TGTGCCAGCAGCGATAGACAGGGGGCCAAAAACATTCAGTACTTC. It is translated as CASSDRQGAKNIQYF.

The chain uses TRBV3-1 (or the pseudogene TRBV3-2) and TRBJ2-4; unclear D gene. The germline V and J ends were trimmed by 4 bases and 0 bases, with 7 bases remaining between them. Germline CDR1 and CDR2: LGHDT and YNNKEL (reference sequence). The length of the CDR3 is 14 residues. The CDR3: CASSRIGAKNIQYF. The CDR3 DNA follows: TGTGCCAGCAGCCGTATCGGAGCCAAAAACATTCAGTACTTC.

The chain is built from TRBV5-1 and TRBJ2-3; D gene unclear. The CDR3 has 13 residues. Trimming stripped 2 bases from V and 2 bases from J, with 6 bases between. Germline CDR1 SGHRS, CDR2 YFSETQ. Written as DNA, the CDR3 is TGCGCCAGCAGCTTAAGCGCCACAGATACGCAGTATTTT. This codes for CASSLSATDTQYF.

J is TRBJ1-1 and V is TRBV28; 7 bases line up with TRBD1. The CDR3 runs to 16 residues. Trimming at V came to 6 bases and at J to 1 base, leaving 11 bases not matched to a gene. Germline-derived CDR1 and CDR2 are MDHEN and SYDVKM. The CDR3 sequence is CASRSTTGTENTEAFF. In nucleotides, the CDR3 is TGTGCCAGCAGATCTACTACCGGGACAGAGAACACTGAAGCTTTCTTT. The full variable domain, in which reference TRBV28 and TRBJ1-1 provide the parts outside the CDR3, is DVKVTQSSRYLVKRTGEKVFLECVQDMDHENMFWYRQDPGLGLRLIYFSYDVKMKEKGDIPEGYSVSREKKERFSLILESASTNQTSMYLCASRSTTGTENTEAFFGQGTRLTVV.

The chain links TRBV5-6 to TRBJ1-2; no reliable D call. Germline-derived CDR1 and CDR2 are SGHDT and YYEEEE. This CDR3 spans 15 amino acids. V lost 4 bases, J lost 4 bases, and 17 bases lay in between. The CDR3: CASSIGSYGGYGYTF. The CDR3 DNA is TGTGCCAGCAGCATCGGGTCCTACGGTGGCTATGGCTACACCTTC.

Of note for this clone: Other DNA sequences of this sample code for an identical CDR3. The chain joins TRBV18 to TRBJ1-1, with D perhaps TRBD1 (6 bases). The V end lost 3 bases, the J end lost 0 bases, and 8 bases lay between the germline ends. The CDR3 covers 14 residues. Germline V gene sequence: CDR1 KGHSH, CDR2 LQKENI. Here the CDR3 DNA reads TGTGCCAGCTCACCTGACAGGTTGAACACTGAAGCTTTCTTT. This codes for CASSPDRLNTEAFF.

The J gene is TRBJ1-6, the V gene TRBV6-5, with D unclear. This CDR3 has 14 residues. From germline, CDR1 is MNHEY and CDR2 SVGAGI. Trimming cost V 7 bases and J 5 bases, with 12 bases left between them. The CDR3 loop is CASKNRGNNSPLHF. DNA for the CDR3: TGTGCCAGCAAGAACCGAGGGAATAATTCACCCCTCCACTTT.

DNA of the CDR3: TGTGCCAGCGCCTCGGGAGGGGGGAACACTGAAGCTTTCTTT. Translating gives CASASGGGNTEAFF. This rearrangement joins TRBV28 to TRBJ1-1, with D tentatively TRBD1 (6 bases). The CDR3 runs 14 residues. V lost 8 bases, J lost 1 base, and 14 bases lay in between. Germline V CDR1 and CDR2: MDHEN, SYDVKM.

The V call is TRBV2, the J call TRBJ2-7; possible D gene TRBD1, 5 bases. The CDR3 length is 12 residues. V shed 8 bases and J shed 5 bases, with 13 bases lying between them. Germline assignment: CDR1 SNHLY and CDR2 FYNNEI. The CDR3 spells CASLGQGDEQYF. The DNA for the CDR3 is TGTGCCAGCCTGGGTCAAGGGGACGAGCAGTACTTC.

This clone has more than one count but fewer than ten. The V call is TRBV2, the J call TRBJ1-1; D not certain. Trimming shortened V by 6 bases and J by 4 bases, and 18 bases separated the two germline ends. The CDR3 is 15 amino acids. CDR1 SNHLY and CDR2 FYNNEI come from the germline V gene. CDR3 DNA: TGTGCCAGCAGGAGGCGGGCGGAGGTGGGCACTGAAGCTTTCTTT. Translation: CASRRRAEVGTEAFF.

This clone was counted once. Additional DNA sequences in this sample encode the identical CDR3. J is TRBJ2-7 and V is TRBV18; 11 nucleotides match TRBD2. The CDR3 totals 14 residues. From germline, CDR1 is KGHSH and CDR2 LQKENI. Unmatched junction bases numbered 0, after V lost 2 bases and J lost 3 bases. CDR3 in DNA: TGTGCCAGCTCACCAACTAGCGGGAGCTACGAGCAGTACTTC. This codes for CASSPTSGSYEQYF.

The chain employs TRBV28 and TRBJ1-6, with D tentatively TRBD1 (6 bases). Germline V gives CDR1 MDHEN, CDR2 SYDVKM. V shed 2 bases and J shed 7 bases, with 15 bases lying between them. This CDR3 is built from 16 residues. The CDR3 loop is CASSLIVAGANSPLHF. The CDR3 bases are TGTGCCAGCAGTTTAATCGTGGCAGGGGCCAATTCACCCCTCCACTTT.

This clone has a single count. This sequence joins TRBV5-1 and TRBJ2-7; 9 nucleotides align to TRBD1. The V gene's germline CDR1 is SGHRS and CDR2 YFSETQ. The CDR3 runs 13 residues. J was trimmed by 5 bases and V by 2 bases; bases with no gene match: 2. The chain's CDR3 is CASSFRDRDEQYF. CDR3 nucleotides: TGCGCCAGCAGCTTCCGGGACAGGGACGAGCAGTACTTC. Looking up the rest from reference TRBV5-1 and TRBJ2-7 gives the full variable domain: KAGVTQTPRYLIKTRGQQVTLSCSPISGHRSVSWYQQTPGQGLQFLFEYFSETQRNKGNFPGRFSGRQFSNSRSEMNVSTLELGDSALYLCASSFRDRDEQYFGPGTRLTVT.

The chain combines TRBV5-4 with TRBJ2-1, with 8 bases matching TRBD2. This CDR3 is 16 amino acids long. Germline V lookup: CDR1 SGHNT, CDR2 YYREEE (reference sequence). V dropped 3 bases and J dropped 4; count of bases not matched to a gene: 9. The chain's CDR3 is CASSSTGTRGYNEQFF. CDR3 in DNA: TGTGCCAGCAGCTCTACCGGGACTAGGGGGTACAATGAGCAGTTCTTC. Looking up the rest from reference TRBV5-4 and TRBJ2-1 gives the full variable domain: ETGVTQSPTHLIKTRGQQVTLRCSSQSGHNTVSWYQQALGQGPQFIFQYYREEENGRGNFPPRFSGLQFPNYSSELNVNALELDDSALYLCASSSTGTRGYNEQFFGPGTRLTVL.

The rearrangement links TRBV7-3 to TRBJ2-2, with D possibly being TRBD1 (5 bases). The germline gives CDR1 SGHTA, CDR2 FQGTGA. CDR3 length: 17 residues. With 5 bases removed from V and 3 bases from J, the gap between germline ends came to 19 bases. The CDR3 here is CASSPTLGQGDTGELFF. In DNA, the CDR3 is TGTGCCAGCAGCCCAACCTTGGGGCAGGGTGACACCGGGGAGCTGTTTTTT. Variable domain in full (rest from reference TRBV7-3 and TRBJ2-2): GAGVSQTPSNKVTEKGKYVELRCDPISGHTALYWYRQSLGQGPEFLIYFQGTGAADDSGLPNDRFFAVRPEGSVSTLKIQRTERGDSAVYLCASSPTLGQGDTGELFFGEGSRLTVL.

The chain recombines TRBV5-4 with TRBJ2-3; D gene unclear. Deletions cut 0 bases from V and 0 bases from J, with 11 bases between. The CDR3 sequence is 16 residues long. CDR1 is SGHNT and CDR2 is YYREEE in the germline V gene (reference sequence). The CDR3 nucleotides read TGTGCCAGCAGCTTGGGCGGCGGCCATAGCACAGATACGCAGTATTTT. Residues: CASSLGGGHSTDTQYF. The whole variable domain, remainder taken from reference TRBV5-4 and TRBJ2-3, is ETGVTQSPTHLIKTRGQQVTLRCSSQSGHNTVSWYQQALGQGPQFIFQYYREEENGRGNFPPRFSGLQFPNYSSELNVNALELDDSALYLCASSLGGGHSTDTQYFGPGTRLTVL.

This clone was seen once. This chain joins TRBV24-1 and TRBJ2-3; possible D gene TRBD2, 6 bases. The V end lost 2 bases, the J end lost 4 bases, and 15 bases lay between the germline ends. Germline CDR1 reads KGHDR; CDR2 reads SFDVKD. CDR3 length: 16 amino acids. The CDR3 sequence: CATSDWGGMAPDTQYF. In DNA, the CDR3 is TGTGCCACCAGTGATTGGGGCGGGATGGCCCCAGATACGCAGTATTTT.

CDR3 residues: CASSPQKDNLGNTIYF. The DNA of the CDR3 is TGTGCCAGCTCACCACAAAAGGACAACTTGGGAAACACCATATATTTT. The chain has TRBV18 and TRBJ1-3, with D possibly being TRBD1 (5 bases). The V end lost 1 base, the J end lost 4 bases, and 14 bases lay between the germline ends. Germline CDR1 KGHSH, CDR2 LQKENI. The CDR3 sequence is 16 residues long.

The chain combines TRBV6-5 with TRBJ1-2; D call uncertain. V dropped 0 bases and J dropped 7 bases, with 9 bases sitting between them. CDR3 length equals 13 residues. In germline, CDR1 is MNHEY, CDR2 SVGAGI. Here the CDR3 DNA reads TGTGCCAGCAGTTACTCGGAGTTGTCTGGCTACACCTTC. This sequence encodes CASSYSELSGYTF.

In DNA form, the CDR3 reads TGTGCCAGCAAACTAGCGGGAGTCTACGAGCAGTACTTC. Encoded protein: CASKLAGVYEQYF. This chain connects TRBV2 to TRBJ2-7; 11 nucleotides align to TRBD2. The V gene end was trimmed by 7 bases and the J gene end by 3 bases; junction bases not matched to a gene: 2. The V gene's germline CDR1 is SNHLY and CDR2 FYNNEI. The CDR3 extends over 13 amino acids.

The CDR3 protein is CASSGLAGGQGWSYEQYF. In nucleotides, the CDR3 is TGTGCCAGCAGCGGACTAGCGGGAGGACAAGGGTGGTCCTACGAGCAGTACTTC. The chain has TRBV2 and TRBJ2-7; 14 positions agree with TRBD2. Germline CDR1 SNHLY, CDR2 FYNNEI. The trim removed 6 bases at V and 1 base at J, leaving 11 bases unmatched. This CDR3 spans 18 amino acids.

CDR3 protein: CASSLGGNGNEQFF. The CDR3 DNA reads TGCGCCAGCAGCTTGGGAGGGAATGGCAATGAGCAGTTCTTC. The chain employs TRBV5-1 and TRBJ2-1; D might be TRBD2 (5 bases). The CDR3 spans 14 residues. CDR1 is SGHRS and CDR2 is YFSETQ in the germline V gene. Trimming removed 0 bases from V and 6 bases from J, with 10 bases in between.

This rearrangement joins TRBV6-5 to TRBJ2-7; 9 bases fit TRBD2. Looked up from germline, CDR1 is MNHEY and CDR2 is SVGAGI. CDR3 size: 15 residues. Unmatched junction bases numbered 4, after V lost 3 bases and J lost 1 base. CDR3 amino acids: CASSYSGRRSYEQYF. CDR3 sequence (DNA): TGTGCCAGCAGTTATAGCGGGAGAAGATCCTACGAGCAGTACTTC.

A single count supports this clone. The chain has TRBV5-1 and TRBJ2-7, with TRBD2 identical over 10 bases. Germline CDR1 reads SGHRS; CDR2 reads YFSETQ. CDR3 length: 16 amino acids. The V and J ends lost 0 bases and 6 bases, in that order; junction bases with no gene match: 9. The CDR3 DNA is TGCGCCAGCAGCTTGGAGGCTAGCGGGAGCTACGGCGAGCAGTACTTC. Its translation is CASSLEASGSYGEQYF.

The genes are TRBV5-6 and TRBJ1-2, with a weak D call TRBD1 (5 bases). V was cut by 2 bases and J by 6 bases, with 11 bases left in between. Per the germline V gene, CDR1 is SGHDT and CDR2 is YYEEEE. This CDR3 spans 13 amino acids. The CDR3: CASSFQGWDGYTF. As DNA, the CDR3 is TGTGCCAGCAGCTTTCAGGGTTGGGATGGCTACACCTTC.

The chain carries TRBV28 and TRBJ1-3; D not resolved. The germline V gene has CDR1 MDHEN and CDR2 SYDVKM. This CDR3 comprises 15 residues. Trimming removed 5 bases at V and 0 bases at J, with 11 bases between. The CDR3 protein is CASSPTEVSGNTIYF. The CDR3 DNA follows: TGTGCCAGCAGTCCAACGGAGGTCTCTGGAAACACCATATATTTT.

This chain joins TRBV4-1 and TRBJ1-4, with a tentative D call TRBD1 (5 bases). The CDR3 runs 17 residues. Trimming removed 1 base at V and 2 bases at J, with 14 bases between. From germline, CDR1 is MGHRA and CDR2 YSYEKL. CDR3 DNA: TGCGCCAGCAGCCAAGCCCTCCGGGGGGGTACTAATGAAAAACTGTTTTTT. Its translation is CASSQALRGGTNEKLFF.

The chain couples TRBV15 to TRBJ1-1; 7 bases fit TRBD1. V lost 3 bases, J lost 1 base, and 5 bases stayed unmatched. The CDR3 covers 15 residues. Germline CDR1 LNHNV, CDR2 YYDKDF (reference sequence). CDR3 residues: CATSRNRGSNTEAFF. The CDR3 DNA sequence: TGTGCCACCAGCAGGAACAGGGGTTCGAACACTGAAGCTTTCTTT.

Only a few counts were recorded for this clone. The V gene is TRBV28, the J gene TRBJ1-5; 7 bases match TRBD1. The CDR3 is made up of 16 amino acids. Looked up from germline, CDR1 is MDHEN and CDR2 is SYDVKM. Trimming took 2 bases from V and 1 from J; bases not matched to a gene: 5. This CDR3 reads CASSLGTVWSNQPQHF. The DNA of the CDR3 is TGTGCCAGCAGTTTAGGGACAGTATGGAGCAATCAGCCCCAGCATTTT.